The 5 T cell receptor beta chains in this list originate from one sample, sequenced in a study of cytomegalovirus exposure and HLA in healthy donors. The PCR ran on 60 Vbeta and 13 Jbeta primers. Clones were read by immunoSEQ multiplex PCR, and TCRdb kept only the in-frame ones, dropping some. This sample yields more than 100,000 clones, of which around 86% are seen a single time; more than 2% belongs to the top ten. Material: PBMCs. Every receptor here comes from a man aged 30 to 45 in good health and CMV-seronegative.

The chain couples TRBV10-2 to TRBJ1-4; D is ambiguous. The CDR3 runs 15 residues. Germline CDR1 is WSHSY and CDR2 is SAAADI. Trimming cost V 0 bases and J 7 bases, with 12 bases left between them. Here the CDR3 reads CASSESVSKIEKLFF. DNA of the CDR3: TGCGCCAGCAGTGAGTCTGTCAGTAAAATTGAAAAACTGTTTTTT.

The chain combines TRBV10-3 with TRBJ1-2; 9 bases line up with TRBD1. V was clipped by 3 bases and J by 3 bases; unmatched bases: 5. Germline V lookup: CDR1 ENHRY, CDR2 SYGVKD. CDR3 size: 15 residues. CDR3 nucleotide sequence: TGTGCCATCAGTGACGGGACAGGGCTGGACTATGGCTACACCTTC. Protein product: CAISDGTGLDYGYTF.

This clone was seen a single time. The rearrangement uses TRBV6-5 and TRBJ2-1; tentatively, D is TRBD2 (6 bases). The CDR3 sequence is 14 residues long. V was shortened by 6 bases and J by 6 bases, with 15 bases between the two germline ends. Per the germline V gene, CDR1 is MNHEY and CDR2 is SVGAGI. The CDR3 nucleotides read TGTGCCAGCAGCGCCCGAACGGGGGTCAATGAGCAGTTCTTC. It yields the protein CASSARTGVNEQFF.

Concerning this clone: A junction end diverges from the germline sequence, so it may reflect a read error. This chain joins TRBV6-6 and TRBJ2-6; possible D gene TRBD2, 6 bases. CDR3 length: 15 amino acids. The V gene's germline CDR1 is MNHNY and CDR2 SVGAGI (reference sequence). The CDR3 region has the DNA TGTGCCAGCAGTTACACGGGGACTGGGGCCAACGGCCTGACTTTC. This encodes CASSYTGTGANGLTF.

As for this clone: Additional DNA sequences in this sample encode the identical CDR3. This rearrangement joins TRBV4-1 to TRBJ2-5; D is uncertain. The CDR3 spans 13 residues. CDR1 is MGHRA and CDR2 is YSYEKL in the germline V gene. The V end was cut by 1 base, the J end by 5 bases, with 8 bases between. The chain's CDR3 is CASSQGLRETQYF. In nucleotides, the CDR3 is TGCGCCAGCAGCCAAGGTCTTCGGGAGACCCAGTACTTC.